These 11 T cell receptor beta chains share one sample of origin, sequenced in a study of regulatory T cells in long-lasting Graves disease. Time point here: newly diagnosed GD, antithyroid drugs for less than 3 months. TCR sequences were obtained from RNA taken from PBMCs. The authors built TCR beta libraries using iRepertoire HTBI primers and Arm-PCR of CDR3 regions. TCRdb reprocessed the multiplex PCR reads with MiXCR, giving one entry per CDR3 protein. The sample consists of about 200,000 distinct CDR3 sequences, approximately 20% of them appearing once. Specimen: peripheral blood mononuclear cells (PBMCs), collected at new diagnosis, from a patient treated with antithyroid drugs. The receptors shown here come from a female donor with Graves disease.

This clonotype was seen many times. A much larger clone lies a single base off, so this may be a read error. The chain has TRBV2 and TRBJ1-3; D unclear. The V end was cut by 6 bases, the J end by 0 bases, with 12 bases between. The germline gives CDR1 SNHLY, CDR2 FYNNEI. This CDR3 is 15 amino acids long. CDR3 loop: CASSPGRYSGNTIYF. The CDR3 DNA sequence: TGTGCCAGCAGCCCGGGCAGGTACTCTGGAAACACCATATATTTT.

This clonotype came up many times. The chain employs TRBV28 and TRBJ2-1, with D maybe TRBD1 (5 bases). Germline V gives CDR1 MDHEN, CDR2 SYDVKM. This CDR3 contains 12 residues. Trimming took 3 bases from V and 15 from J, leaving 15 bases between them. CDR3 in DNA: TGTGCCAGCAGTTTCGGACAAAACGATGCGTTCTTC. Protein sequence: CASSFGQNDAFF.

The V and J genes are TRBV7-9 and TRBJ1-6; D might be TRBD1 (6 bases). This CDR3 has 15 amino acids. The germline CDR1 and CDR2 sequences are SEHNR and FQNEAQ (reference sequence). The V gene lost 4 bases and the J gene lost 7 bases, with 14 bases spanning the gap. The CDR3 nucleotides are TGTGCCAGCAGCTCCATCGGGGGGGCCAATTCACCCCTCCACTTT. Translating it yields CASSSIGGANSPLHF.

This clonotype was observed at least ten times. This chain uses TRBV12-3 or TRBV12-4 with TRBJ2-1; D is possibly TRBD1 or TRBD2 (5 bases each). The CDR3 is made up of 14 amino acids. V shed 6 bases and J shed 9 bases, with 18 bases lying between them. The CDR3 spells CASSHWGAGGEQFF. CDR3 coding DNA: TGTGCCAGCAGCCATTGGGGCGCTGGGGGTGAGCAGTTCTTC.

This chain connects TRBV2 to TRBJ2-4; D gene uncertain. Germline values: CDR1 SNHLY, CDR2 FYNNEI. There are 18 residues in the CDR3. Trimming stripped 0 bases from V and 1 base from J, with 16 bases between. The CDR3 nucleotides are TGTGCCAGCAGTGAAGCATTTCTAGTGGACCCGGCCAAAAACATTCAGTACTTC. It yields the protein CASSEAFLVDPAKNIQYF.

This clonotype was counted at least ten times. The chain is built from TRBV12-3 or TRBV12-4 and TRBJ2-1; D is unresolved. Trimming left V 6 bases short and J 8 bases short, with 8 bases between. This CDR3 contains 11 residues. The CDR3 region is CASSSTHEQFF. The CDR3 DNA reads TGTGCCAGCAGCTCCACGCATGAGCAGTTCTTC.

There are many counts of this clonotype. This chain links TRBV28 with TRBJ1-2; D uncertain. The CDR3 extends over 12 amino acids. The germline V gene has CDR1 MDHEN and CDR2 SYDVKM. The V gene lost 2 bases and the J gene lost 6 bases, with 7 bases spanning the gap. The CDR3 DNA follows: TGTGCCAGCAGTTTACAACAGCATGGCTACACCTTC. This sequence encodes CASSLQQHGYTF.

This clonotype has a count of ten or more. This sequence joins TRBV7-9 and TRBJ2-7, with 8 bases lining up with TRBD1. The trim removed 5 bases at V and 2 bases at J, leaving 14 bases unmatched. The germline CDR1 and CDR2 sequences are SEHNR and FQNEAQ (reference sequence). There are 17 residues in the CDR3. CDR3 nucleotides: TGTGCCAGCAGCCCCCGGCGGGCGGGACAGGCAGCCTACGAGCAGTACTTC. Protein: CASSPRRAGQAAYEQYF.

About this clonotype itself: With a much larger clone just one base away, this may be a read error. This chain connects TRBV6-1 to TRBJ2-1, with 8 bases aligning to TRBD2. This CDR3 is built from 14 residues. Germline V gives CDR1 MNHNS, CDR2 SASEGT. V gave up 8 bases and J gave up 9 bases; unmatched junction bases: 12. The CDR3 nucleotides are TGTGCCAGCCGAGGGACTAGAGGGAGGAGTGAGCAGTTCTTC. Its translation is CASRGTRGRSEQFF.

The rearrangement uses TRBV7-8 and TRBJ2-1; 11 positions match TRBD2. J gave up 0 bases and V 5 bases, and 9 bases lay outside the gene matches. The CDR3 sequence is 18 residues long. Germline V gene sequence: CDR1 SGHVS, CDR2 FQNEAQ. The CDR3 protein is CASSLRGSGGVSYNEQFF. The CDR3 DNA follows: TGTGCCAGCAGCCTCCGAGGTAGCGGGGGGGTCTCCTACAATGAGCAGTTCTTC.

This clonotype has at least ten counts. The chain links TRBV20-1 to TRBJ1-6; D perhaps matches TRBD1 (5 bases). V lost 6 bases and J 9 bases, leaving 21 bases between the germline ends. The germline V gene has CDR1 DFQATT and CDR2 SNEGSKA (reference sequence). The CDR3 consists of 15 residues. CDR3 sequence reads: CSARSGAPGISPLHF. The CDR3 DNA sequence: TGCAGTGCCAGATCTGGGGCACCTGGTATTTCACCCCTCCACTTT.